This TCR beta chain was found in a study of control samples from healthy donors and cancer patients. Between the trimmed V and J ends, which lost 1 base and 4 bases, there was a span of 4 bases. The CDR3 covers 13 residues. Germline V gene sequence: CDR1 KGHDR, CDR2 SFDVKD. Produced via immunoSEQ multiplex PCR; TCRdb's table is partial and in-frame only. Of 75,000 to 90,000 clones in the sample, approximately 81% were seen once. This chain uses TRBV24-1 with TRBJ1-3; the D is unclear. The sequenced sample consisted of blood. The clonotype originates from a woman aged 40 to 50 in good health. The CDR3 is CATSDFRGNTIYF. CDR3 DNA: TGTGCCACCAGTGATTTTCGGGGAAACACCATATATTTT.